These T cell receptor beta chains were read from a single sample in a study of metastatic and nonmetastatic thyroid tumors. TCRdb re-analyzed the PCR reads using MiXCR. The table records about 22,000 clones, 36% of them present only once. The sequencing sample was made of blood. These receptors all come from a male donor with papillary thyroid cancer or a benign thyroid nodule (not recorded which). Some clones in this sample may be carry-over from other donors' samples. Both conserved end residues are part of each CDR3. The order of the fields is D gene, V gene, J gene, CDR3 protein. A D gene is named only where the DNA matches it firmly.

D: NA
V: TRBV6-1
J: TRBJ2-7
CDR3: CASSGNYEQYF

D: NA
V: TRBV5-1
J: TRBJ2-3
CDR3: CASSLIEGTDTQYF

D: NA
V: TRBV12-3/TRBV12-4
J: TRBJ2-3
CDR3: CASSFSRESTDTQYF

D: NA
V: TRBV7-2
J: TRBJ1-6
CDR3: CASSSRDGSNSPLHF

D: TRBD1
V: TRBV20-1
J: TRBJ2-1
CDR3: CSASRDSLYHEQFF

D: NA
V: TRBV6-2/TRBV6-3
J: TRBJ2-7
CDR3: CASSYSAGQKRQYF

D: NA
V: TRBV28
J: TRBJ1-2
CDR3: CASSLGTDYGYTF

D: TRBD2
V: TRBV27
J: TRBJ2-7
CDR3: CASSRRGSGRVKGYEQYF

D: TRBD1
V: TRBV4-1
J: TRBJ1-6
CDR3: CASSGQGRSPLHF

D: NA
V: TRBV3-1
J: TRBJ2-7
CDR3: CASSQEPGRAYEQYF

D: TRBD1
V: TRBV28
J: TRBJ1-2
CDR3: CASSPQGARPGYTF

D: TRBD2
V: TRBV6-1
J: TRBJ2-5
CDR3: CASRGLAGFASQETQYF

D: NA
V: TRBV19
J: TRBJ1-1
CDR3: CASTYLQGGLNTEAFF

D: NA
V: TRBV28
J: TRBJ1-6
CDR3: CASRMGDSPLHF

D: TRBD2
V: TRBV4-1
J: TRBJ2-7
CDR3: CASSQVTSGIAYEQYF

D: NA
V: TRBV6-1
J: TRBJ1-6
CDR3: CASSQLGGDSNSPLHF

D: TRBD2
V: TRBV20-1
J: TRBJ2-1
CDR3: CSATPGGGRNEQFF

D: NA
V: TRBV4-1
J: TRBJ1-5
CDR3: CASSQGENQPQHF

D: NA
V: TRBV27
J: TRBJ2-1
CDR3: CASSYLGGERYNEQFF

D: TRBD1
V: TRBV27
J: TRBJ1-6
CDR3: CASSTSGQGRPLHF

D: NA
V: TRBV3-1
J: TRBJ1-2
CDR3: CASSFRVRDYGYTF

D: TRBD1
V: TRBV12-3/TRBV12-4
J: TRBJ1-6
CDR3: CASNLQGANSPLHF

D: TRBD1
V: TRBV5-6
J: TRBJ2-5
CDR3: CASSPTGGGGQETQYF

D: NA
V: TRBV6-2/TRBV6-3
J: TRBJ2-4
CDR3: CASSSNSVIQYF

D: TRBD1
V: TRBV19
J: TRBJ1-6
CDR3: CASSSGQANSPLHF

D: NA
V: TRBV28
J: TRBJ2-3
CDR3: CASSFGPSTDTQYF

D: TRBD1
V: TRBV11-2
J: TRBJ2-7
CDR3: CASSLPGQGHYEQYF

D: TRBD1
V: TRBV5-1
J: TRBJ2-7
CDR3: CASSLWRQGVYEQYF

D: NA
V: TRBV11-2
J: TRBJ1-1
CDR3: CASSLDPQMNTEAFF

D: TRBD1
V: TRBV18
J: TRBJ2-7
CDR3: CASSARDRGYEQYF

D: NA
V: TRBV5-1
J: TRBJ2-5
CDR3: CASSLAREETQYF

D: NA
V: TRBV10-2
J: TRBJ1-4
CDR3: CASTGHLNEKLFF

D: TRBD1
V: TRBV7-2
J: TRBJ2-7
CDR3: CASSLYDRAYEQYF